These T cell receptor beta chains were read from a single sample in a study of T cell responses to AZD1222 COVID-19 vaccine. This table comes from immunoSEQ multiplex PCR, and its TCRdb copy is limited to in-frame clones, with some not included. The sample comprises around 120,000 clones, around 89% of which are singletons, and roughly 4% rests with the top ten. Sequenced material: peripheral blood, taken on day 0 of AZD1222 vaccination. These receptors were taken from an adult in good health. CDR3s include the opening cysteine and the closing phenylalanine or tryptophan. A D gene is named only where the DNA matches it firmly. Part of the rows lack a size; the others show once, few, many or a class for expanded clones.

cdr3_length	v_call	d_call	clone_size	j_call	cdr3_aa	cdr3_nt
12	TRBV2	.	.	TRBJ1-1	CASRKQGTEAFF	TGTGCCAGCAGAAAACAGGGTACTGAAGCTTTCTTT
12	TRBV19	.	.	TRBJ1-3	CASSIDGNTIYF	TGTGCCAGTAGTATTGACGGAAACACCATATATTTT
14	TRBV4-3	.	.	TRBJ1-2	CASSQDGRGDGYTF	TGCGCCAGCAGCCAAGATGGCAGGGGTGACGGCTACACCTTC
17	TRBV25-1	.	.	TRBJ1-4	CASIGSRDGATNEKLFF	TGTGCCAGCATCGGTTCCAGAGACGGAGCAACTAATGAAAAACTGTTTTTT
14	TRBV29-1	TRBD1	.	TRBJ1-1	CSVGRQGPNTEAFF	TGCAGCGTTGGACGACAGGGTCCGAACACTGAAGCTTTCTTT
13	TRBV12-3/TRBV12-4	.	.	TRBJ1-2	CASSLGLIYGYTF	TGTGCCAGCAGTTTAGGGCTGATCTATGGCTACACCTTC
14	TRBV5-4	.	.	TRBJ2-3	CASSLQGNGDTQYF	TGTGCCAGCAGCTTGCAGGGAAACGGAGATACGCAGTATTTT
13	TRBV5-1	.	.	TRBJ1-1	CASSDTGTTEAFF	TGCGCCAGCAGCGATACAGGGACCACTGAAGCTTTCTTT
15	TRBV4-2	.	.	TRBJ1-5	CASSRSMGGYQPQHF	TGTGCCAGCAGCCGATCAATGGGAGGGTATCAGCCCCAGCATTTT
13	TRBV7-9	.	once	TRBJ1-2	CASSLEGIRGYTF	TGTGCCAGCAGCTTAGAGGGGATTCGTGGCTACACCTTC
17	TRBV4-2	.	.	TRBJ2-3	CASSQDGLMRGRDTQYF	TGTGCCAGCAGCCAAGATGGTTTGATGCGAGGGCGGGATACGCAGTATTTT
14	TRBV5-5	.	once	TRBJ2-7	CASSSPFLDARQYF	TGTGCCAGCAGCTCCCCTTTCCTAGACGCCCGGCAGTACTTC
15	TRBV4-1	.	.	TRBJ1-5	CASSQAEGLDQPQHF	TGCGCCAGCAGCCAAGCTGAGGGGTTAGATCAGCCCCAGCATTTT
14	TRBV6-5	TRBD1	.	TRBJ1-3	CASSLGTAGNTIYF	TGTGCCAGCAGCCTTGGGACAGCTGGAAACACCATATATTTT
18	TRBV9	.	.	TRBJ1-5	CASSVGGAARKINQPQHF	TGTGCCAGCAGCGTAGGAGGGGCGGCCCGAAAGATTAATCAGCCCCAGCATTTT
15	TRBV15	TRBD1	.	TRBJ1-5	CATSSKQGAGQPQHF	TGTGCCACCAGCAGTAAACAGGGGGCGGGACAGCCCCAGCATTTT
17	TRBV5-5	TRBD1	once	TRBJ2-2	CASSLQGPLSNTGELFF	TGTGCCAGCAGCCTACAGGGGCCGCTTTCGAACACCGGGGAGCTGTTTTTT
18	TRBV5-1	.	.	TRBJ1-2	CASSSPNGLGPDNYGYTF	TGCGCCAGCAGCTCCCCCAACGGCCTAGGACCAGATAACTATGGCTACACCTTC
14	TRBV7-2	.	.	TRBJ2-1	CASSLQGFYNEQFF	TGTGCCAGCAGCTTACAGGGTTTCTACAATGAGCAGTTCTTC
12	TRBV3-1/TRBV3-2	.	.	TRBJ2-7	CASSQDRDEQYF	TGTGCCAGCAGCCAGGATAGGGACGAGCAGTACTTC
15	TRBV7-2	.	.	TRBJ1-5	CASSSDGYSNQPQHF	TGTGCCAGCAGCTCGGACGGGTATAGCAATCAGCCCCAGCATTTT
14	TRBV6-2/TRBV6-3	.	.	TRBJ2-1	CASSTPGLPNEQFF	TGTGCCAGCAGTACTCCGGGACTCCCCAATGAGCAGTTCTTC
16	TRBV4-1	.	.	TRBJ1-1	CASSPGPAAGNTEAFF	TGCGCCAGCAGCCCCGGACCCGCAGCCGGGAACACTGAAGCTTTCTTT
16	TRBV6-2/TRBV6-3	TRBD2	.	TRBJ2-5	CASSYQGLAGRETQYF	TGTGCCAGCAGTTACCAGGGACTAGCGGGGCGGGAGACCCAGTACTTC
14	TRBV6-1	.	.	TRBJ1-5	CASSEQDSNQPQHF	TGTGCCAGCAGTGAGCAGGATAGCAATCAGCCCCAGCATTTT
17	TRBV19	TRBD1	few	TRBJ1-4	CATTGTGGFATNEKLFF	TGTGCAACTACCGGGACAGGGGGGTTTGCAACTAATGAAAAACTGTTTTTT
13	TRBV3-1/TRBV3-2	TRBD2	.	TRBJ2-3	CATAGGLTDTQYF	TGTGCTACGGCGGGGGGGCTTACAGATACGCAGTATTTT
16	TRBV4-3	.	.	TRBJ1-3	CASSQDRGWSGNTIYF	TGCGCCAGCAGCCAAGATCGCGGTTGGTCTGGAAACACCATATATTTT
19	TRBV19	TRBD2	once	TRBJ2-7	CASSTPPRGGGAARDEQYF	TGTGCCAGTAGTACCCCCCCTCGGGGCGGGGGGGCGGCTCGCGACGAGCAGTACTTC
16	TRBV12-5	TRBD1	.	TRBJ1-1	CASGLVRGQGGTEAFF	TGTGCTAGTGGTTTGGTGAGAGGACAGGGTGGCACTGAAGCTTTCTTT
12	TRBV11-2	.	.	TRBJ2-5	CASSRHQETQYF	TGTGCCAGCAGCCGGCACCAAGAGACCCAGTACTTC
18	TRBV6-1	TRBD1	.	TRBJ2-5	CASSEEAGGSSRRETQYF	TGTGCCAGCAGTGAAGAGGCAGGGGGCTCCTCTCGCCGGGAGACCCAGTACTTC
16	TRBV18	.	few	TRBJ1-5	CASSPRWLDSNQPQHF	TGTGCCAGCTCACCACGTTGGTTAGATAGCAATCAGCCCCAGCATTTT
12	TRBV6-2/TRBV6-3	.	once	TRBJ2-5	CASSDRQETQYF	TGTGCCAGCAGTGACAGGCAAGAGACCCAGTACTTC
12	TRBV12-3/TRBV12-4	.	.	TRBJ1-5	CASSSDRQPQHF	TGTGCCAGCAGTTCGGACAGACAGCCCCAGCATTTT
16	TRBV19	TRBD2	.	TRBJ2-1	CASCSGSGGPYNEQFF	TGTGCCAGCTGTTCGGGAAGCGGGGGGCCCTACAATGAGCAGTTCTTC
14	TRBV7-9	.	.	TRBJ2-3	CASSLVRSTDTQYF	TGTGCCAGCAGCTTAGTACGCAGCACAGATACGCAGTATTTT
13	TRBV11-2	.	.	TRBJ2-1	CASSLVRGHEQFF	TGTGCCAGCAGCTTAGTGAGGGGCCATGAGCAGTTCTTC